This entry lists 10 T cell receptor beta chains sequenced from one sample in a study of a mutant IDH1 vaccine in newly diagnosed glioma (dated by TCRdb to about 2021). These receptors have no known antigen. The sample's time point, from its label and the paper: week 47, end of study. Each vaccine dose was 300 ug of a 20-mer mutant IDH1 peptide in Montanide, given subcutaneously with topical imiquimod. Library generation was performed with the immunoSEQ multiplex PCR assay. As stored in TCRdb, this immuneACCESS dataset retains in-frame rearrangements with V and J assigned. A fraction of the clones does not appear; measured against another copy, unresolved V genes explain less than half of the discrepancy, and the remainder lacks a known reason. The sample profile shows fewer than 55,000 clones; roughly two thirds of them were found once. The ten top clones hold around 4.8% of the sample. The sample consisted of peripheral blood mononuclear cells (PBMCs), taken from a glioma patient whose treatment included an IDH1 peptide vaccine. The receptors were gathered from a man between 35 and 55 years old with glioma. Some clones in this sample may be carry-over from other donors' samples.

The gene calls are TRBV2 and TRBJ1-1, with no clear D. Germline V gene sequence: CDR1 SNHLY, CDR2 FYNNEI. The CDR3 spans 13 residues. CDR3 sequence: CVRHHNVNTEAFF. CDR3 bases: TGTGTCCGACATCACAACGTGAACACTGAAGCTTTCTTT.

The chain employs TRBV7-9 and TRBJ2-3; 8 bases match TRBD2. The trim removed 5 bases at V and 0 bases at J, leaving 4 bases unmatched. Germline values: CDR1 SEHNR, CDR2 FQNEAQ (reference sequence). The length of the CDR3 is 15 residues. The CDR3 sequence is CASSLREGSTDTQYF. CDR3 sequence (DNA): TGTGCCAGCAGCCTACGGGAGGGTAGCACAGATACGCAGTATTTT.

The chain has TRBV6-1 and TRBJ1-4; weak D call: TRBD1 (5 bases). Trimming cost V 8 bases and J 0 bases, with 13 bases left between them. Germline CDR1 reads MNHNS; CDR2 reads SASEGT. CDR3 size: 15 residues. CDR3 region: CASLGRVATNEKLFF. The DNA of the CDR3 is TGTGCCAGCTTGGGCAGGGTTGCAACTAATGAAAAACTGTTTTTT.

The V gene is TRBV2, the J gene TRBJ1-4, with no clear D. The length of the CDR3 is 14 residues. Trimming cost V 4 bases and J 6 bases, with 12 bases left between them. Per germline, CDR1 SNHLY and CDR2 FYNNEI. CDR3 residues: CASSVGGLYEKLFF. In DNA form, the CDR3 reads TGTGCCAGCAGTGTAGGTGGGCTATATGAAAAACTGTTTTTT.

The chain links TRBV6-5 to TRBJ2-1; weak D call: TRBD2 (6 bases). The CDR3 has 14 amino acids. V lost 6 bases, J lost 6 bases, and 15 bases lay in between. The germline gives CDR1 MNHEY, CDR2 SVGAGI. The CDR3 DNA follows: TGTGCCAGCAGCTCCGGGACTGAAACCAATGAGCAGTTCTTC. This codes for CASSSGTETNEQFF.

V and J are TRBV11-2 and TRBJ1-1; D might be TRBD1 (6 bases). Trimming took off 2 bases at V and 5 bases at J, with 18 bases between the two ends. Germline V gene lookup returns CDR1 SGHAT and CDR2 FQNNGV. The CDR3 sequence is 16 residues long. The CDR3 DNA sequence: TGTGCCAGCAGCTTAATACAGGGCAGCCCAGGAACTGAAGCTTTCTTT. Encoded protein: CASSLIQGSPGTEAFF.

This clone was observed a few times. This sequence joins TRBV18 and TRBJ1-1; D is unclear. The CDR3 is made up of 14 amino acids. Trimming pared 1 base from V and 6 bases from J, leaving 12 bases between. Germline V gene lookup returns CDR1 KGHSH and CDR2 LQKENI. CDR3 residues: CASSPQPSMAEAFF. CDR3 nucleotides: TGTGCCAGCTCACCACAACCTTCTATGGCTGAAGCTTTCTTT.

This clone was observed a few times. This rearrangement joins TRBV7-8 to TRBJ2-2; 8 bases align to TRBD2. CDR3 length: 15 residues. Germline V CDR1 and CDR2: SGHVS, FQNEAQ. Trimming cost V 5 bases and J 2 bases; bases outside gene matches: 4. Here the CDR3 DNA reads TGTGCCAGCAGCCCGGGACTAGTCAACACCGGGGAGCTGTTTTTT. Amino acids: CASSPGLVNTGELFF.

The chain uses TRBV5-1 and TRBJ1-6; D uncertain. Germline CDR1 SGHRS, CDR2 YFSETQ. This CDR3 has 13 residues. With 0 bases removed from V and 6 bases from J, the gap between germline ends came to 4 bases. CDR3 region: CASSLGGNSPLHF. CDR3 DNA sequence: TGCGCCAGCAGCTTGGGGGGTAATTCACCCCTCCACTTT. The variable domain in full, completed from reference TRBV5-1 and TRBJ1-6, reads KAGVTQTPRYLIKTRGQQVTLSCSPISGHRSVSWYQQTPGQGLQFLFEYFSETQRNKGNFPGRFSGRQFSNSRSEMNVSTLELGDSALYLCASSLGGNSPLHFGNGTRLTVT.

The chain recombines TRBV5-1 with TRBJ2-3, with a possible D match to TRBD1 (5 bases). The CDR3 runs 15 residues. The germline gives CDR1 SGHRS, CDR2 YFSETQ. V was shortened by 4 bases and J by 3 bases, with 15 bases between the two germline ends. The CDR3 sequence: CASSRDGRGTDTQYF. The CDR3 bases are TGCGCCAGCAGCCGCGACGGAAGGGGAACAGATACGCAGTATTTT.